This TCR beta chain was documented in a study of blood T cell repertoires in COVID-19. Trimming took 3 bases from V and 0 from J; bases not matched to a gene: 14. CDR3 length: 18 amino acids. Germline loops: CDR1 LGHNA, CDR2 YSLEER. The protocol was immunoSEQ multiplex PCR, while the TCRdb copy is restricted to in-frame clones and leaves out a portion. The sample includes roughly 200,000 clones, 88% of them seen just once. The receptor was derived from a middle-aged woman who had recovered from COVID-19. Material: peripheral blood. The rearrangement links TRBV4-3 to TRBJ2-7; TRBD2 matches at 7 bases. CDR3 sequence reads: CASSQEAASGVISYEQYF. The CDR3 coding sequence is TGCGCCAGCAGCCAGGAGGCAGCTAGCGGAGTTATCTCCTACGAGCAGTACTTC.